The subject of this entry is one T cell receptor (beta chain). This specimen comes from a study of blood T cell repertoires in COVID-19. This table comes from immunoSEQ multiplex PCR, and its TCRdb copy is limited to in-frame clones, with some not included. This sample yields 250,000 to 350,000 clones, of which around 84% are seen a single time; 1.4% to 1.5% belongs to the top ten. V was clipped by 5 bases and J by 9 bases; unmatched bases: 6. CDR1 and CDR2 from the germline V gene are SGHVS and FQNEAQ. The CDR3 is 14 amino acids. The sequenced sample was peripheral blood. The chain uses TRBV7-8 and TRBJ2-4, with 11 bases that match TRBD2. This receptor was obtained from a human donor with COVID-19, enrolled during active disease. The donor label of this sample is uncertain. The CDR3 nucleotides are TGTGCCAGCAGCCCAACTAGCGGGAGTTCCATTCAGTACTTC. Its translation is CASSPTSGSSIQYF. The full variable domain, its missing parts supplied by reference TRBV7-8 and TRBJ2-4, is GAGVSQSPRYKVAKRGQDVALRCDPISGHVSLFWYQQALGQGPEFLTYFQNEAQLDKSGLPSDRFFAERPEGSVSTLKIQRTQQEDSAVYLCASSPTSGSSIQYFGAGTRLSVL.